This entry concerns a single T cell receptor (beta chain). In germline, CDR1 is SGHRS, CDR2 YFSETQ. V was pared by 0 bases and J by 6 bases, with 7 bases between. The CDR3 loop spans 13 amino acids. The data derive from a study of blood T cell repertoires in COVID-19. On the study more broadly: The United States, Italy and Spain supplied acute and convalescent COVID-19 samples. T cells, B-cell-depleted T cells, or PBMCs provided the cDNA or gDNA that served as material.

In the original workflow: Reference gene primer amplification gave nucleated cell count estimates. Libraries were prepared by immunoSEQ multiplex PCR; TCRdb keeps only in-frame clonotypes and omits some of them. V and J calls and clone size come straight from that table; D and trimming were deduced from the DNA. The table includes some 70,000 clones, roughly three quarters detected once. The genes are TRBV5-1 and TRBJ1-3, with unresolved D. What was sequenced was peripheral blood. The origin of this receptor is a woman in her 50s with acute or convalescent COVID-19. CDR3 sequence (DNA): TGCGCCAGCAGCTTGGGGGGAGAAAACACCATATATTTT. It yields the protein CASSLGGENTIYF.